Reported below is one TCR beta chain. This entry comes from a study of control samples from healthy donors and cancer patients. The method was immunoSEQ multiplex PCR; TCRdb's version includes in-frame clones alone and lacks a portion of them. The sample carries approximately 100,000 clones, 80% to 90% recorded once. CDR3 length: 15 amino acids. V lost 5 bases to trimming and J lost 2 bases, with 13 bases between them. Germline V gene sequence: CDR1 MNHEY, CDR2 SVGAGI. Sequences were obtained from PBMCs. The chain employs TRBV6-5 and TRBJ2-1; perhaps TRBD2 as D (6 bases). This TCR came from a man aged 60-69 years with lung cancer. This CDR3 reads CASSRTTSPYNEQFF. The CDR3 DNA sequence: TGTGCCAGCAGTCGCACCACTAGCCCCTACAATGAGCAGTTCTTC.